This TCR beta chain was captured in a study of T cell changes during pregnancy in multiple sclerosis. V lost 2 bases, J lost 2 bases, and 5 bases stayed unmatched. From germline, CDR1 is SGHTA and CDR2 FQGNSA. The CDR3 is 16 residues long. The data were produced by immunoSEQ multiplex PCR, yet TCRdb's version contains in-frame clones alone and is incomplete. Of about 70,000 clones in the sample, 85% to 95% were seen once. The rearrangement uses TRBV7-2 and TRBJ2-4; 8 positions agree with TRBD1. The sequencing used peripheral blood, collected in the second trimester of pregnancy. This TCR was recovered from a female donor in good health, enrolled as a control in a pregnancy study. The CDR3 region has the DNA TGTGCCAGCAGCTTAACAGGACAGGGATCCAAAAACATTCAGTACTTC. This translates into CASSLTGQGSKNIQYF. Based on the CDR3 plus reference TRBV7-2 and TRBJ2-4, the full variable domain is GAGVSQSPSNKVTEKGKDVELRCDPISGHTALYWYRQSLGQGLEFLIYFQGNSAPDKSGLPSDRFSAERTGGSVSTLTIQRTQQEDSAVYLCASSLTGQGSKNIQYFGAGTRLSVL.